A single T cell receptor (beta chain) is shown here with its context. Its antigen is undetermined. These data belong to a study of T cell responses to AZD1222 COVID-19 vaccine. Clones were read by immunoSEQ multiplex PCR, and TCRdb kept only the in-frame ones, dropping some. The data contain about 150,000 clones, 82% of them seen just once; the ten biggest clones take up roughly 4.3%. The V end lost 4 bases, the J end lost 5 bases, and 11 bases lay between the germline ends. Germline loops: CDR1 SNHLY, CDR2 FYNNEI. The CDR3 spans 14 residues. Study-level points and caveats: The repertoires were collected only after the peak T cell response.

The rearrangement links TRBV2 to TRBJ2-2; D ambiguous. This TCR was sampled from an adult in good health. The source material was peripheral blood, sampled on day 0 of MenACWY control vaccination. As DNA, the CDR3 is TGTGCCAGCAGTGGACTGGTGGGGACCGGGGAGCTGTTTTTT. Its translation: CASSGLVGTGELFF.